This is a list of T cell receptor beta chains from one sample in a study of cytomegalovirus exposure and HLA in healthy donors. Using immunoSEQ multiplex PCR, the repertoire was profiled, and TCRdb retains in-frame clones only, with some absent. Among approximately 150,000 clones listed, about 80% were seen once. The sample was PBMCs. The receptors come from a man aged 25 to 45 in good health and CMV-seropositive. CDR3s include the opening cysteine and the closing phenylalanine or tryptophan. D genes are given only for firm matches. Clone size, where shown, is once, few, many, or a class for clones that have expanded.

j_gene | d_gene | v_gene | abundance | CDR3aa | CDR3nt
TRBJ1-1 | - | TRBV9 | - | CASSVGGGERGPHF | TGTGCCAGCAGCGTAGGAGGGGGGGAAAGGGGACCACACTTT
TRBJ2-3 | TRBD2 | TRBV27 | once | CASSSRLAGRTDTQYF | TGTGCCAGCAGTTCCCGCCTAGCGGGGAGAACAGATACGCAGTATTTT
TRBJ1-1 | - | TRBV11-3 | - | CASSPLMGQMNTEAFF | TGTGCCAGCAGCCCCTTGATGGGACAAATGAACACTGAAGCTTTCTTT
TRBJ1-2 | - | TRBV11-3 | - | CASSLSAGFGYTF | TGTGCCAGCAGCTTAAGTGCGGGGTTTGGCTACACCTTC
TRBJ2-2 | TRBD1 | TRBV11-3 | once | CASSLGYRGNTGELFF | TGTGCCAGCAGCTTAGGCTACAGGGGAAACACCGGGGAGCTGTTTTTT
TRBJ2-4 | - | TRBV30 | - | CASGQGNIQYF | TGTGCCTCGGGACAAGGAAACATTCAGTACTTC
TRBJ2-7 | TRBD1 | TRBV14 | - | CASSRHIQGYEQYF | TGTGCCAGCAGCCGCCACATACAGGGGTACGAGCAGTACTTC
TRBJ2-2 | TRBD1 | TRBV7-9 | - | CASSPRTGVGELFF | TGTGCCAGCAGCCCGCGGACAGGGGTCGGGGAGCTGTTTTTT
TRBJ2-5 | TRBD1 | TRBV5-4 | - | CAGSLGQQETQYF | TGTGCCGGCAGCTTGGGACAGCAAGAGACCCAGTACTTC
TRBJ2-3 | TRBD1 | TRBV19 | - | CASSMRFGTGSADTQYF | TGTGCCAGTAGTATGCGGTTTGGGACAGGGTCTGCAGATACGCAGTATTTT
TRBJ2-3 | - | TRBV14 | - | CASSQDPGTDTQYF | TGTGCCAGCAGCCAAGATCCAGGGACAGATACGCAGTATTTT
TRBJ1-1 | TRBD1 | TRBV5-6 | once | CASRQTGGRTEAFF | TGTGCCAGCAGGCAAACAGGGGGCCGGACTGAAGCTTTCTTT
TRBJ2-7 | TRBD2 | TRBV2 | once | CASRPEWASGSYEQYF | TGTGCCAGCAGGCCTGAGTGGGCTAGCGGCTCCTACGAGCAGTACTTC
TRBJ2-3 | TRBD2 | TRBV15 | - | CATSRDRGGGSTAYF | TGTGCCACCAGCAGAGATCGGGGCGGGGGGAGCACAGCGTATTTT
TRBJ1-4 | - | TRBV6-5 | - | CASSYYPGIGEKLFF | TGTGCCAGCAGTTACTATCCAGGGATTGGTGAAAAACTGTTTTTT
TRBJ1-5 | - | TRBV6-1 | - | CASKGSSLVNQPQHF | TGTGCCAGCAAGGGGTCTTCGTTAGTAAATCAGCCCCAGCATTTT
TRBJ2-2 | TRBD2 | TRBV15 | - | CATSRDLPGLAGGSGELFF | TGTGCCACCAGCAGAGACCTACCGGGACTAGCGGGAGGGTCCGGGGAGCTGTTTTTT
TRBJ1-6 | - | TRBV19 | few | CASSHFSGVPNSPLHF | TGTGCCAGTAGCCATTTCTCGGGGGTCCCTAATTCACCCCTCCACTTT
TRBJ2-1 | TRBD2 | TRBV4-1 | - | CASSAGLAGVANEQFF | TGCGCCAGCAGCGCCGGACTAGCGGGAGTGGCCAATGAGCAGTTCTTC
TRBJ2-3 | - | TRBV7-9 | - | CSSSFSIRAPTDTQYF | TGTTCCAGCAGCTTCTCGATCAGGGCTCCAACAGATACGCAGTATTTT
TRBJ1-4 | - | TRBV11-3 | - | CASSVLGGNEKLFF | TGTGCCAGCAGCGTACTTGGGGGCAATGAAAAACTGTTTTTT
TRBJ1-2 | TRBD1 | TRBV28 | - | CASSLPGQLFGYTF | TGTGCCAGCAGTTTGCCGGGACAGCTATTTGGCTACACCTTC
TRBJ2-3 | TRBD2 | TRBV7-9 | - | CASSSQGSGSISSTDTQYF | TGTGCCAGCAGCTCCCAGGGGAGCGGGAGTATCTCTAGCACAGATACGCAGTATTTT
TRBJ2-5 | TRBD1 | TRBV6-1 | - | CASSGRDSIQETQYF | TGTGCCAGCAGTGGACGGGACAGCATACAAGAGACCCAGTACTTC
TRBJ2-7 | TRBD1 | TRBV5-6 | - | CASSARDSSYEQYF | TGTGCCAGCAGCGCCCGGGACAGCTCCTACGAGCAGTACTTC
TRBJ2-3 | - | TRBV9 | - | CASSVGSSDTDTQYF | TGTGCCAGCAGCGTAGGGTCTAGCGACACAGATACGCAGTATTTT
TRBJ1-5 | - | TRBV6-1 | - | CASSGRNQPQHF | TGTGCCAGCAGTGGCAGGAATCAGCCCCAGCATTTT
TRBJ2-5 | TRBD2 | TRBV19 | few | CASRNLAGQETQYF | TGTGCCAGTAGAAACCTAGCGGGACAAGAGACCCAGTACTTC
TRBJ2-2 | TRBD2 | TRBV5-6 | - | CASSLPGLASGELFF | TGTGCCAGCAGCTTACCGGGACTAGCGTCCGGGGAGCTGTTTTTT
TRBJ1-2 | TRBD1 | TRBV5-1 | few | CASSGPGTEYGYTF | TGCGCCAGCAGCGGACCCGGGACAGAGTACGGCTACACCTTC
TRBJ1-3 | - | TRBV11-2 | - | CASSLGTVSSGNTIYF | TGTGCCAGCAGCTTAGGGACAGTGAGCTCTGGAAACACCATATATTTT
TRBJ2-1 | TRBD1 | TRBV7-8 | - | CASSPTGTETYNEQFF | TGTGCCAGCAGCCCCACCGGGACAGAGACTTACAATGAGCAGTTCTTC
TRBJ2-7 | TRBD1 | TRBV6-1 | - | CASSDDGDRGSHEQYF | TGTGCCAGCAGTGATGACGGGGACAGGGGATCCCACGAGCAGTACTTC
TRBJ2-3 | - | TRBV2 | - | CASSVLTDTQYF | TGTGCCAGCAGTGTTCTAACAGATACGCAGTATTTT
TRBJ2-7 | TRBD1 | TRBV6-5 | - | CASSQVGQGAYEQYF | TGTGCCAGCAGCCAAGTGGGACAGGGAGCCTACGAGCAGTACTTC
TRBJ2-5 | - | TRBV4-2 | - | CASSQDALEFQETQYF | TGTGCCAGCAGCCAAGATGCACTTGAATTCCAAGAGACCCAGTACTTC
TRBJ1-1 | - | TRBV4-1 | - | CASSQVLTAIQDEAFF | TGCGCCAGCAGCCAAGTGTTGACGGCAATACAGGATGAAGCTTTCTTT
TRBJ2-3 | TRBD2 | TRBV7-6 | - | CASSRNSGGKTDTQYF | TGTGCCAGCAGCCGAAATAGCGGGGGGAAAACAGATACGCAGTATTTT
TRBJ2-3 | TRBD1 | TRBV7-2 | - | CASSSTGAGADTQYF | TGTGCCAGCAGCTCTACAGGGGCGGGTGCAGATACGCAGTATTTT
TRBJ1-6 | TRBD1 | TRBV9 | - | CASSTGVNGSPLHF | TGTGCCAGCAGCACAGGGGTTAATGGTTCACCCCTCCACTTT
TRBJ2-5 | TRBD1 | TRBV2 | - | CASRSSDRVGETQYF | TGTGCCAGCAGATCGAGTGACAGGGTCGGGGAGACCCAGTACTTC